These 24 T cell receptor beta chains originate from one sample sequenced in a study of shared clonotypes between healthy human individuals. The table came from immunoSEQ multiplex PCR; TCRdb's copy has only in-frame clones and leaves some out. The repertoire includes roughly 660,000 clones, less than 95% of them detected once, and 34% sits in the top ten. Sample: memory CD8+ T cells from PBMCs. Described subset: CD45RO+ cells pooled with CCR7-negative TemRA cells. All receptors derive from a man aged 18 to 35 in good health. Some clones in this sample may be carry-over from other donors' samples.

The rearrangement links TRBV11-2 to TRBJ2-5; TRBD2 might be the D (5 bases). V was pared by 2 bases and J by 0 bases, with 10 bases between. Germline V CDR1 and CDR2: SGHAT, FQNNGV. The CDR3 consists of 15 residues. The CDR3 nucleotides are TGTGCCAGCAGCTTATATCCCGGGAACCAAGAGACCCAGTACTTC. It specifies CASSLYPGNQETQYF.

V is TRBV10-3 and J is TRBJ2-3; TRBD1 is a possible D gene (6 bases). The CDR3 covers 14 residues. Germline CDR1 is ENHRY and CDR2 is SYGVKD. Trimming removed 7 bases at V and 4 bases at J, with 15 bases between. The CDR3 nucleotides read TGTGCCATCACCACCTCCCCAGGGGCAGATACGCAGTATTTT. Its protein is CAITTSPGADTQYF.

The chain joins TRBV9 to TRBJ2-2; 7 positions agree with TRBD2. With V trimmed by 0 bases and J by 4 bases, 9 bases remained unmatched. CDR1 is SGDLS and CDR2 is YYNGEE in the germline V gene. The CDR3 runs 17 residues. The chain's CDR3 is CASSVGLAGRVTGELFF. CDR3 DNA sequence: TGTGCCAGCAGCGTAGGGCTGGCAGGGAGGGTCACCGGGGAGCTGTTTTTT.

This chain links TRBV10-3 with TRBJ2-1; 10 nucleotides align to TRBD2. J lost 9 bases, V lost 3 bases, and 11 bases had no gene match. CDR1 is ENHRY and CDR2 is SYGVKD in the germline V gene. There are 16 residues in the CDR3. CDR3 loop: CAISEAGGKFRFEQFF. CDR3 sequence (DNA): TGTGCCATCAGTGAAGCGGGAGGGAAATTTAGGTTTGAGCAGTTCTTC.

The rearrangement joins TRBV4-1 to TRBJ2-1; 12 positions match TRBD2. Germline values: CDR1 MGHRA, CDR2 YSYEKL. J was trimmed by 7 bases and V by 2 bases; bases with no gene match: 3. The length of the CDR3 is 15 residues. As DNA, the CDR3 is TGCGCCAGCAGCCAACCTGGACTAGCGGGAAATGAGCAGTTCTTC. Its translation is CASSQPGLAGNEQFF.

The V call is TRBV7-3, the J call TRBJ2-1; 9 nucleotides align to TRBD2. This CDR3 contains 16 residues. In germline, CDR1 is SGHTA, CDR2 FQGTGA. The J segment lost 12 bases and the V segment lost 1 base, leaving 13 bases of the junction unmatched. The CDR3 reads CASSLNGASGNLGQFF. The DNA of the CDR3 is TGTGCCAGCAGCTTAAATGGGGCTAGCGGGAACCTTGGGCAGTTCTTC.

The gene calls are TRBV7-2 and TRBJ2-7, with D possibly being TRBD2 (7 bases). Germline V CDR1 and CDR2: SGHTA, FQGNSA. CDR3 length: 16 amino acids. The germline V and J ends were trimmed by 5 bases and 7 bases, with 24 bases remaining between them. The CDR3 region has the DNA TGTGCCAGCAGCGGCCCCGGGGGGCCCTACCCGTGGGAGCAGTACTTC. Its protein is CASSGPGGPYPWEQYF.

This chain uses TRBV4-2 with TRBJ2-3; 9 positions match TRBD2. This CDR3 region has 18 residues. Trimming took 0 bases from V and 3 from J; bases not matched to a gene: 10. Germline assignment: CDR1 LGHNA and CDR2 YNFKEQ. In DNA, the CDR3 is TGTGCCAGCAGCCAAGATTCGGGCGGGAGGGAAGAAACAGATACGCAGTATTTT. This codes for CASSQDSGGREETDTQYF.

V and J are TRBV7-2 and TRBJ2-2; 8 bases agree with TRBD1. Germline values: CDR1 SGHTA, CDR2 FQGNSA. V lost 4 bases to trimming and J lost 5 bases; unmatched junction nucleotides: 6. The CDR3 covers 15 residues. The CDR3 sequence: CASSWTGIGTGELFF. As DNA, the CDR3 is TGTGCCAGCAGCTGGACAGGGATAGGAACCGGGGAGCTGTTTTTT.

This clone was seen just once. The rearrangement uses TRBV28 and TRBJ1-5; 7 nucleotides align to TRBD1. V gave up 6 bases and J gave up 3 bases; unmatched junction bases: 5. CDR1 and CDR2 (germline): MDHEN, SYDVKM. The CDR3 sequence is 14 residues long. The CDR3 DNA reads as TGTGCCAGCAGCCAGGGACAGTACAATCAGCCCCAGCATTTT. Amino acid sequence: CASSQGQYNQPQHF. The full variable domain, rest sourced from reference TRBV28 and TRBJ1-5, is DVKVTQSSRYLVKRTGEKVFLECVQDMDHENMFWYRQDPGLGLRLIYFSYDVKMKEKGDIPEGYSVSREKKERFSLILESASTNQTSMYLCASSQGQYNQPQHFGDGTRLSIL.

This clone has only one observation. The genes are TRBV28 and TRBJ2-1, with 7 bases matching TRBD2. Unmatched junction bases numbered 10, after V lost 6 bases and J lost 14 bases. The CDR3 length is 12 residues. Germline V gene sequence: CDR1 MDHEN, CDR2 SYDVKM. The CDR3 region is CASRTPGTTEFF. The CDR3 coding sequence is TGTGCCAGCAGGACCCCCGGGACTACTGAGTTCTTC.

This chain links TRBV28 with TRBJ2-1, with D hard to call. V lost 6 bases to trimming and J lost 1 base, with 16 bases between them. This CDR3 is built from 16 residues. Germline CDR1 and CDR2: MDHEN and SYDVKM. The CDR3 protein is CASSVLGSDSYNEQFF. The CDR3 DNA follows: TGTGCCAGCAGCGTTTTGGGGTCCGATTCCTACAATGAGCAGTTCTTC.

The chain uses TRBV15 and TRBJ2-7, with D maybe TRBD1 (5 bases). Trimming removed 0 bases at V and 9 bases at J, with 15 bases between. Germline assignment: CDR1 LNHNV and CDR2 YYDKDF (reference sequence). The CDR3 has 14 amino acids. CDR3 residues: CATSRDSRAPGQYF. The CDR3 bases are TGTGCCACCAGCAGAGATAGCAGGGCCCCTGGGCAGTACTTC.

V and J are TRBV5-6 and TRBJ2-3; possibly TRBD2 for D (5 bases). CDR1 and CDR2 (germline): SGHDT, YYEEEE. V was pared by 3 bases and J by 0 bases, with 17 bases between. The CDR3 extends over 17 amino acids. CDR3 sequence reads: CASSSRRGFTSTDTQYF. Here the CDR3 DNA reads TGTGCCAGCAGCTCTAGACGGGGTTTTACTAGCACAGATACGCAGTATTTT.

A note on this clone: Other nucleotide sequences from this sample produce the same CDR3. V is TRBV27 and J is TRBJ1-2; D unresolved. Germline V gene data show CDR1 as MNHEY and CDR2 as SMNVEV (reference sequence). The CDR3 has 13 residues. Trimming removed 5 bases from V and 3 bases from J, with 10 bases in between. The CDR3 DNA sequence: TGTGCCAGCAGTCTCTCACCAGACTATGGCTACACCTTC. Translation gives CASSLSPDYGYTF.

The V and J genes are TRBV11-1 and TRBJ2-7; perhaps TRBD2 as D (6 bases). Germline-derived CDR1 and CDR2 are SGHAT and FQDESV (reference sequence). The V and J ends lost 5 bases and 1 base respectively, with 21 bases between them. This CDR3 is built from 17 residues. CDR3 nucleotides: TGTGCCAGCAGCGGCTCCTTAATGGAGGGCGGATCCTACGAGCAGTACTTC. It yields the protein CASSGSLMEGGSYEQYF.

The gene calls are TRBV9 and TRBJ2-7; 11 bases align to TRBD2. Trimming cost V 3 bases and J 5 bases; bases outside gene matches: 10. This CDR3 contains 16 residues. Germline-derived CDR1 and CDR2 are SGDLS and YYNGEE. The CDR3 DNA sequence: TGTGCCAGCAGCGCGACGACTAGCGGGAAAACCAACGAGCAGTACTTC. Protein sequence: CASSATTSGKTNEQYF.

The chain is built from TRBV5-1 and TRBJ2-1; 8 positions agree with TRBD1. Germline-derived CDR1 and CDR2 are SGHRS and YFSETQ. This CDR3 has 15 residues. Germline trimming cut 4 bases from V and 0 bases from J; bases unmatched to any gene: 3. This chain's CDR3 is CASSAGQGSYNEQFF. In nucleotides, the CDR3 is TGCGCCAGCAGCGCTGGACAGGGCTCCTACAATGAGCAGTTCTTC.

V is TRBV5-5 and J is TRBJ1-3; D might be TRBD1 (5 bases). The V gene's germline CDR1 is SGHKS and CDR2 YYEKEE (reference sequence). Deletions cut 0 bases from V and 0 bases from J, with 10 bases between. The CDR3 covers 16 residues. The CDR3 nucleotides are TGTGCCAGCAGCTTGGTCAGGGAGTACTCTGGAAACACCATATATTTT. Protein: CASSLVREYSGNTIYF.

V usage is TRBV7-9 and J usage is TRBJ2-5; TRBD2 matches at 8 bases. The length of the CDR3 is 16 residues. Germline CDR1 is SEHNR and CDR2 is FQNEAQ (reference sequence). V was clipped by 1 base and J by 2 bases; unmatched bases: 6. The CDR3 region has the DNA TGTGCCAGCAGCTTAGGGGAACTAGCGGCACAAGAGACCCAGTACTTC. Amino acids: CASSLGELAAQETQYF.

V and J are TRBV9 and TRBJ1-4; D is possibly TRBD1 (5 bases). CDR1 is SGDLS, CDR2 YYNGEE, per germline. The CDR3 covers 15 residues. The V end was cut by 4 bases, the J end by 8 bases, with 18 bases between. Here the CDR3 reads CASSPPAGIGEKLFF. The CDR3 coding sequence is TGTGCCAGCAGCCCCCCCGCAGGGATTGGCGAAAAACTGTTTTTT.

V gene TRBV19 combines with J gene TRBJ2-1, with 8 positions matching TRBD2. This CDR3 spans 14 amino acids. V was clipped by 8 bases and J by 4 bases; unmatched bases: 7. Per germline, CDR1 LNHDA and CDR2 SQIVND (reference sequence). In DNA, the CDR3 is TGTGCCAGTGATCGTGGCGGGAGGTACAATGAGCAGTTCTTC. It is translated as CASDRGGRYNEQFF.

In its sample, this clone was seen once. V gene TRBV13 combines with J gene TRBJ2-7, with 8 bases that match TRBD1. After removal of 5 bases from V and 2 bases from J, the junction contained 8 bases not matched to a gene. The CDR3 contains 15 residues. The V gene's germline CDR1 is PRHDT and CDR2 FYEKMQ (reference sequence). CDR3 DNA: TGTGCCAGCAGCCCCGGCCACAGGGGGACCTACGAGCAGTACTTC. It codes for CASSPGHRGTYEQYF. Looking up the rest from reference TRBV13 and TRBJ2-7 gives the full variable domain: AAGVIQSPRHLIKEKRETATLKCYPIPRHDTVYWYQQGPGQDPQFLISFYEKMQSDKGSIPDRFSAQQFSDYHSELNMSSLELGDSALYFCASSPGHRGTYEQYFGPGTRLTVT.

V and J are TRBV14 and TRBJ2-1; tentatively, D is TRBD2 (6 bases). CDR1 and CDR2 from the germline V gene are SGHDN and FVKESK. This CDR3 is built from 17 residues. V lost 0 bases and J lost 2, with 14 bases in between. CDR3 coding DNA: TGTGCCAGCAGCCAAGAGGAGGGACTGAGCCCCTACAATGAGCAGTTCTTC. Protein: CASSQEEGLSPYNEQFF.